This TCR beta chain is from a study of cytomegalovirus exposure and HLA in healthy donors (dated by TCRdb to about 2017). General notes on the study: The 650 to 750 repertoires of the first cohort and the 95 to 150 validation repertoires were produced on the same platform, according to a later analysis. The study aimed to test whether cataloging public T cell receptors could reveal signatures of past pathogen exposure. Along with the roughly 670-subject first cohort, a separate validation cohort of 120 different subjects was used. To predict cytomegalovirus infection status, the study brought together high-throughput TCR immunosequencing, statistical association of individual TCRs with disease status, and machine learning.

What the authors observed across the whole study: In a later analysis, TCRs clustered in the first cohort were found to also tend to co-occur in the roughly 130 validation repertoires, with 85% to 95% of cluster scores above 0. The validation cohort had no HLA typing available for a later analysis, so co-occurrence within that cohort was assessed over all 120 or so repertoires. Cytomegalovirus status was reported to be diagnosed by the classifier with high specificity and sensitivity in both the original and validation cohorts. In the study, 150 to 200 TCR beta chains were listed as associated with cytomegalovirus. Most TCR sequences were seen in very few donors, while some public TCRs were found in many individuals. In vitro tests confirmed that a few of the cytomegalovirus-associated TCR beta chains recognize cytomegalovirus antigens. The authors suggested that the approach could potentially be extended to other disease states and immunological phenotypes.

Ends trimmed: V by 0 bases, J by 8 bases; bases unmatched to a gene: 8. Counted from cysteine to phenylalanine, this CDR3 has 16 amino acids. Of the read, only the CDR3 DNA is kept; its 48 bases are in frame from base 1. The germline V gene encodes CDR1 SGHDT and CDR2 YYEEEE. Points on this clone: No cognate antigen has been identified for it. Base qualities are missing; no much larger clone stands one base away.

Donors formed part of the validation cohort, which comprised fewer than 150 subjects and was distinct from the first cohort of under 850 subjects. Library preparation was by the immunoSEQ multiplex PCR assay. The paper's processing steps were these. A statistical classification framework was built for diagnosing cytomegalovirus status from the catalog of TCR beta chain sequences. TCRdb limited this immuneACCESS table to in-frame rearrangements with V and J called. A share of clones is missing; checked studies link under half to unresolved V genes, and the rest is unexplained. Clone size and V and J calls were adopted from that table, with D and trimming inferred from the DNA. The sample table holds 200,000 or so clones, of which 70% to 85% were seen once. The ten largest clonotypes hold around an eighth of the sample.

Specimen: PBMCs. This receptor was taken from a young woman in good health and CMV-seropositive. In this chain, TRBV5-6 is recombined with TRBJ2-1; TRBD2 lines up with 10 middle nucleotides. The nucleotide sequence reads TGTGCCAGCAGCTTGGATTCAGCGGGAGGGCCCGATGAGCAGTTCTTC. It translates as CASSLDSAGGPDEQFF.